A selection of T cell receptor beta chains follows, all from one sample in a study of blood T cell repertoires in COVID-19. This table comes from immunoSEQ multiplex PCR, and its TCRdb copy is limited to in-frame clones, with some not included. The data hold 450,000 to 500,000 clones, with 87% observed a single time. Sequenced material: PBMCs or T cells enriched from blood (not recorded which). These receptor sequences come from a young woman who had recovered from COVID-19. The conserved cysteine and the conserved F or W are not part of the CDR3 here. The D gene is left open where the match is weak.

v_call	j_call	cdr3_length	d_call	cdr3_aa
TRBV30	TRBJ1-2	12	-	AWSVLWGPYGYT
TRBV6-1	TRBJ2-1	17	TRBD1	ASSEFGTGANFLYNEQF
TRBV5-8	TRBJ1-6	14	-	ASSLEGGIYNSPLH
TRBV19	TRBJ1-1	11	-	ASSREGGTEAF
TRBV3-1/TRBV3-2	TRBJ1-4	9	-	ASSHSGELF
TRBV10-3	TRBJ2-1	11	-	AIGATLSNEQF
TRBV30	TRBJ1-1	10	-	AWSVKRLEAF
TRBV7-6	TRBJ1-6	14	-	ASSSMGGSYNSPLH
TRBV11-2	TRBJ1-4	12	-	ASSLDRNAEKLF
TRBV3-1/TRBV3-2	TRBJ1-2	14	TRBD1	ASSQDFPDRESRYT
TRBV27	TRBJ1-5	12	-	ASSLDYSNQPQH
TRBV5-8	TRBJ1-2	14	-	ASSLDDPGEVDGYT
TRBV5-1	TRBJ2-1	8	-	ASAGSLGF
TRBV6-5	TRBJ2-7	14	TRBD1	ASSYSITQGAYEQY
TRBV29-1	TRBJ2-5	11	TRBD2	SVSGGDQETQY
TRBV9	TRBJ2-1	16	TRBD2	ASSHPPAGGRAEDEQF
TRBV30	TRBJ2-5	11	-	AWSPFGFETQY
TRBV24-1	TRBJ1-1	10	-	ATSDPGGEAF
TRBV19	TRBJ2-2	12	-	ASSMGQNTGELF
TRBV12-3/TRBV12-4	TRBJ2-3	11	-	ASSLLRTDTQY
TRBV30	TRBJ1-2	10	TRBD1	AWSLQTGGYT
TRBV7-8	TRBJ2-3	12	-	ASSFGRETDTQY
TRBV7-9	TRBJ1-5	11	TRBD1	ASIDRADQPQH
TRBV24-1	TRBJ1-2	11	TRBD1	ATSDPDRGGYT
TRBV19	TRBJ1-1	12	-	ASSGWTYNTEAF
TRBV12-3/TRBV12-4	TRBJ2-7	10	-	ASSLRRGEQY
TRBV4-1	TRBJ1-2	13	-	ASSQGTASNYGYT
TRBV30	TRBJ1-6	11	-	AWRVLGDSPLH
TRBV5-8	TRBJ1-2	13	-	ASSSDLIRGYGYT
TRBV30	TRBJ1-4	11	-	AWSKGPDEKLF
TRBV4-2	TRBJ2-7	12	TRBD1	ASSQPDRGYEQY
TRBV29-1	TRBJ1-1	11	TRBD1	SLARTGAGEAF
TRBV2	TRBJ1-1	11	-	ASRQVTNTEAF
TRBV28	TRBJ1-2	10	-	ASSSGGDGYT
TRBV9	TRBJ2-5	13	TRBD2	ASSVEAGGGETQY
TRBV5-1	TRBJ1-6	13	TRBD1	ASSFRDSGIEPLH
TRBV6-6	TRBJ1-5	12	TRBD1	ASSFDRGEQPQH
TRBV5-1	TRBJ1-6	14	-	ASSFRWGLQDSPLH
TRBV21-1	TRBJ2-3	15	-	ASSALAGGFSTDTQY
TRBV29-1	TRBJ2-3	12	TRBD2	SFRAGGRTDTQY
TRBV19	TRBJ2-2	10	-	ASSPHAGELF
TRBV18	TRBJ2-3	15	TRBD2	ASSPLPSGGLTDTQY
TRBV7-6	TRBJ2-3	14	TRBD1	ASSSDRVASTDTQY
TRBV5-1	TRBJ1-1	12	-	ASSLDSLNTEAF
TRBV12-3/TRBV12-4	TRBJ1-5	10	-	ASSLERQPQH
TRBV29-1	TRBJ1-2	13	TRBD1	SAETTGRDSYGYT
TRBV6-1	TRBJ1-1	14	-	ASSEAGQGWATEAF
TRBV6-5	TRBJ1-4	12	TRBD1	ASSQQGAREKLF
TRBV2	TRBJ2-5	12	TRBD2	ASGASGGEETQY
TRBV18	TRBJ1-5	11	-	ASSPQANQPQH
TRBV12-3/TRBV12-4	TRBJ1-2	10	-	ASSNTNYGYT
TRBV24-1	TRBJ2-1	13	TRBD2	ATTPGGGQDNEQF
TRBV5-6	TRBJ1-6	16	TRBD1	ASSQTTTGTVYNSPLH
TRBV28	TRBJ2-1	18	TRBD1	ASRESGTGGETRSYNEQF
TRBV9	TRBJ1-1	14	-	ASSAHSGLMNTEAF
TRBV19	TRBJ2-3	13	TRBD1	ASSWEQGASDTQY
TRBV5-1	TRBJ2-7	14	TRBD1	ASSFGGTGGSYEQY